Below are 8 T cell receptor beta chains sequenced from a single sample in a study of cytomegalovirus exposure and HLA in healthy donors. The PCR had 60 Vbeta and 13 Jbeta primers. Sequenced by immunoSEQ multiplex PCR; TCRdb stores in-frame clones only, minus some. Of roughly 100,000 clones in the sample, about 13% were seen once. The sample comprised PBMCs. These TCRs come from a man aged 35-49 years in good health and CMV-seropositive.

This clone was seen only a few times. This chain connects TRBV5-6 to TRBJ2-1, with D tentatively TRBD2 (6 bases). The germline CDR1 and CDR2 sequences are SGHDT and YYEEEE. Trimming cost V 4 bases and J 11 bases, with 10 bases left between them. This CDR3 spans 11 amino acids. This CDR3 reads CASSLLAKQFF. The CDR3 DNA reads TGTGCCAGCAGCCTACTAGCAAAGCAGTTCTTC. Complete variable domain (other parts from reference TRBV5-6 and TRBJ2-1): DAGVTQSPTHLIKTRGQQVTLRCSPKSGHDTVSWYQQALGQGPQFIFQYYEEEERQRGNFPDRFSGHQFPNYSSELNVNALLLGDSALYLCASSLLAKQFFGPGTRLTVL.

CDR3 coding DNA: TGTGCCAGCAGGGTGGACTATTCTAGCACAGATACGCAGTATTTT. Translating it yields CASRVDYSSTDTQYF. V gene TRBV2 combines with J gene TRBJ2-3; tentative D call: TRBD2 (6 bases). Germline-derived CDR1 and CDR2 are SNHLY and FYNNEI. The length of the CDR3 is 15 residues. Trimming left V 6 bases short and J 0 bases short, with 13 bases between.

As to this clone: This specimen includes other DNA sequences encoding the same CDR3. The CDR3 spells CSVEDLYEQYF. The CDR3, as DNA: TGCAGCGTTGAAGACCTCTACGAGCAGTACTTC. The chain joins TRBV29-1 to TRBJ2-7; the D is unclear. Trimming pared 0 bases from V and 3 bases from J, leaving 3 bases between. This CDR3 is 11 amino acids long. Per the germline V gene, CDR1 is SQVTM and CDR2 is ANQGSEA.

The chain joins TRBV2 to TRBJ2-1, with D maybe TRBD1 (6 bases). The germline V gene has CDR1 SNHLY and CDR2 FYNNEI. Trimming took off 4 bases at V and 9 bases at J, with 7 bases between the two ends. The CDR3 consists of 11 residues. The CDR3 DNA reads TGTGCCAGCAGTGGGGGGCTTGAGCAGTTCTTC. Its protein product is CASSGGLEQFF.

The rearrangement uses TRBV29-1 and TRBJ1-5; D is undetermined. Trimming removed 4 bases at V and 7 bases at J, with 14 bases between. Germline V lookup: CDR1 SQVTM, CDR2 ANQGSEA. The CDR3 is 13 amino acids. In DNA, the CDR3 is TGCAGCGTTGCATCACAAGACGGGCAGCCCCAGCATTTT. Its protein is CSVASQDGQPQHF.

V gene TRBV5-4 combines with J gene TRBJ1-1; D is uncertain. Germline CDR1 and CDR2: SGHNT and YYREEE (reference sequence). The CDR3 is 17 residues long. The germline V and J ends were trimmed by 4 bases and 1 base, with 20 bases remaining between them. This chain's CDR3 is CASSVAGLAGRNTEAFF. The CDR3 nucleotides are TGTGCCAGCAGCGTTGCGGGCCTCGCCGGGAGGAACACTGAAGCTTTCTTT. The whole variable domain, filled in from reference TRBV5-4 and TRBJ1-1, reads ETGVTQSPTHLIKTRGQQVTLRCSSQSGHNTVSWYQQALGQGPQFIFQYYREEENGRGNFPPRFSGLQFPNYSSELNVNALELDDSALYLCASSVAGLAGRNTEAFFGQGTRLTVV.

The genes are TRBV7-9 and TRBJ2-5, with D uncertain. CDR1 SEHNR and CDR2 FQNEAQ come from the germline V gene (reference sequence). The CDR3 sequence is 15 residues long. Trimming took off 1 base at V and 5 bases at J, with 14 bases between the two ends. The CDR3: CASSLGSLGSETQYF. In DNA, the CDR3 is TGTGCCAGCAGCTTAGGGTCATTGGGCTCGGAGACCCAGTACTTC.

This clone was recorded a few times. The chain combines TRBV28 with TRBJ1-5; TRBD1 matches at 8 bases. V lost 2 bases and J lost 6; bases outside the gene matches: 9. Germline V CDR1 and CDR2: MDHEN, SYDVKM. CDR3 size: 16 residues. Written as DNA, the CDR3 is TGTGCCAGCAGTTTAGAGGTCTGGGACAGGAGTCAGCCCCAGCATTTT. This codes for CASSLEVWDRSQPQHF.